The following is a T cell receptor (beta chain) sequence with its context. Its antigen is not known. TCRdb analysed the reads with MiXCR anew, one entry per CDR3 protein. The table has some 350,000 distinct CDR3 sequences, about 35% seen once. This record comes from a study of T cell repertoires in cytomegalovirus infection. Study background: Both CMV infection and a matching HLA type were indicated by public TCR beta signatures.

The study, taken as a whole, reports: HLA-C-restricted CMV clonotypes gave the most frequent clonotype in two of eight donors.

Germline CDR1 reads KGHSH; CDR2 reads LQKENI. V was pared by 2 bases and J by 4 bases, with 13 bases between. CDR3 length: 15 residues. The gene calls are TRBV18 and TRBJ2-3; D ambiguous. The specimen was cultured PBMCs, collected from culture after CMV antigen stimulation. This receptor was identified in a human donor in good health (CMV status not recorded). Some clones in this sample may be carry-over from other donors' samples. The CDR3 loop is CASSPRPVPADTQYF. In DNA form, the CDR3 reads TGTGCCAGCTCACCAAGGCCAGTCCCGGCAGATACGCAGTATTTT.